Below are 6 T cell receptor beta chains sequenced from a single sample in a study of cytomegalovirus exposure and HLA in healthy donors. It was with 60 Vbeta and 13 Jbeta primers that the PCR ran. The protocol was immunoSEQ multiplex PCR, while the TCRdb copy is restricted to in-frame clones and leaves out a portion. The table for this sample gives around 27,000 clones. What was sequenced was PBMCs. These receptors came from a man aged 30-40 years in good health and CMV-seronegative.

V is TRBV6-6 and J is TRBJ1-6; a weak D match, TRBD1 (5 bases). The germline gives CDR1 MNHNY, CDR2 SVGAGI (reference sequence). Trimming cost V 4 bases and J 1 base, with 11 bases left between them. This CDR3 contains 16 residues. The CDR3 region is CASSLLGGSYNSPLHF. The CDR3 DNA follows: TGTGCCAGCAGTTTACTTGGGGGGTCCTATAATTCACCCCTCCACTTT.

The chain couples TRBV19 to TRBJ2-7; D gene ambiguous. V lost 4 bases and J 2 bases, leaving 15 bases between the germline ends. CDR3 length: 15 residues. Per germline, CDR1 LNHDA and CDR2 SQIVND (reference sequence). CDR3 coding DNA: TGTGCCAGTAGTACAGTAGTAGACACCCCCTACGAGCAGTACTTC. This sequence encodes CASSTVVDTPYEQYF.

V gene TRBV2 combines with J gene TRBJ2-5; 7 bases align to TRBD2. The J segment lost 4 bases and the V segment lost 6 bases, leaving 11 bases of the junction unmatched. The CDR3 length is 15 residues. CDR1 and CDR2 from the germline V gene are SNHLY and FYNNEI. CDR3 sequence (DNA): TGTGCCAGCAGGGCGTTCCGGGACTACCGAGAGACCCAGTACTTC. Its protein product is CASRAFRDYRETQYF.

The chain carries TRBV7-2 and TRBJ2-7, with TRBD1 matching 11 bases. The length of the CDR3 is 15 residues. V was pared by 6 bases and J by 5 bases, with 9 bases of the junction left unmatched. Germline CDR1 SGHTA, CDR2 FQGNSA. As DNA, the CDR3 is TGTGCCAGCAGGCATACCGGGACAGGGGGACACGAGCAGTACTTC. Residues: CASRHTGTGGHEQYF.

The chain joins TRBV5-6 to TRBJ2-2; the match to TRBD2 covers 11 bases. The length of the CDR3 is 17 residues. Germline values: CDR1 SGHDT, CDR2 YYEEEE. Losses at the gene ends were 1 base for V and 2 bases for J; bases not matched to a gene: 4. In DNA, the CDR3 is TGTGCCAGCAGCTTGTGGACTAGCGGGCTTAACACCGGGGAGCTGTTTTTT. It encodes CASSLWTSGLNTGELFF.

The J gene is TRBJ1-1, the V gene TRBV7-9; 8 bases fit TRBD1. The CDR3 totals 14 residues. Trimming cost V 0 bases and J 11 bases; bases outside gene matches: 8. Germline CDR1 and CDR2: SEHNR and FQNEAQ (reference sequence). CDR3 bases: TGTGCCAGCAGCTTAGCCGGACAGGGAGCGGGGGCTTTCTTT. It is translated as CASSLAGQGAGAFF.